This T cell receptor beta chain was profiled in a study of OX40 agonist ivuxolimab in advanced cancers. Background on the whole study: Ivuxolimab, which targeted the costimulatory receptor OX40 (CD134), was an agonistic, fully human IgG2 monoclonal antibody. Intravenous ivuxolimab was administered to patients every 2 weeks at six dose levels: 0.01, 0.1, 0.3, 1.5, 3 and 10 mg/kg. Of the 50 or so patients in dose escalation, 19 had hepatocellular carcinoma, about 15 had melanoma, 9 had renal cell carcinoma and 9 had head and neck cancer. A male proportion of almost 85% and a mean age of approximately 55 years, ranging from 23 to 79, were recorded for the dose-escalation cohort. Patients were allowed to have had prior anti-PD-1, anti-PD-L1 or anti-CTLA-4 therapy, and around 43% of the dose-escalation patients had been treated with checkpoint inhibitors. Three dose-escalation patients achieved partial responses, one with hepatocellular carcinoma and two with cutaneous melanoma. The point of sequencing TCRbeta in the periphery was to test whether ivuxolimab changed TCR sequence diversity and drove clonal T-cell expansion. The paper reports the monotherapy dose-escalation portion (N of about 51 patients) of the phase I ivuxolimab trial.

The CDR1 and CDR2 encoded by the germline V gene are SGHNT and YENEEA. V is pared back by 1 base and J by 0 bases, with 7 bases lying between the germline termini. Counted from cysteine to phenylalanine, this CDR3 has 15 amino acids. Of all the DNA, just the CDR3 is kept, 45 bases in frame from base 1. Patients with a history of autoimmune disease or receiving systemic immunosuppression were excluded from the trial. Peripheral blood for TCR sequencing was collected from all dose cohorts at baseline, on cycle 4 day 1, and on cycle 7 day 1. Samples came from an open-label, multicenter, first-in-human phase I dose-escalation trial of ivuxolimab. The trial enrolled adults with locally advanced or metastatic head and neck squamous cell, hepatocellular, melanoma or renal cell carcinoma. Before TCR sequencing, CD4+ T cells and CD8+ T cells from peripheral blood were sorted into separate populations. Summary of the overall study and its limitations: At doses from 0.1 to 3.0 mg/kg, clonal expansion was seen in both CD4+ and CD8+ blood T cells between baseline and week 6. Which antigens the clonally expanded peripheral T cells were specific for was not determined. Low levels of normalized T-cell clonal expansion were also seen in some patients who did not respond. After ivuxolimab, CD8+ T cells had more expanded clones than CD4+ T cells on average. In partial responders in the 0.1-3.0 mg/kg groups, normalized peripheral clonal expansion was found to be among the lowest, especially among CD8+ T cells.

Worth noting for this clone: The specificity of this receptor is unknown. No quality values exist for individual bases; no much larger clone is one base distant.

Genomic DNA was isolated from the sorted cells so that the TCRbeta CDR3 region could be sequenced. The immunoSEQ Assay was used to sequence the TCRbeta CDR3 regions. The table was pulled from immuneACCESS by TCRdb, which kept in-frame rearrangements only. Such tables lose some clones; where checked, under half of the loss comes from unresolved V genes, and the rest has no known cause. This sample is represented by 65,000 to 85,000 clones; roughly 92% of them were singletons. In total, the top ten clones hold approximately 8% of the sample. This clonotype was sampled from an adult with an advanced solid tumor such as melanoma, head and neck, liver or kidney cancer. The chain links TRBV11-3 with TRBJ2-1; too little of a D gene remains to name it. The sample here was CD4+ or CD8+ T cells sorted from blood, taken in a trial of the OX40 agonist ivuxolimab. This receptor carries the CDR3 CASSLGGNSYNEQFF. The sequenced DNA is TGTGCCAGCAGCTTAGGAGGAAACTCCTACAATGAGCAGTTCTTC.